This T cell receptor (beta chain) emerged from a study of shared clonotypes between healthy human individuals. Using immunoSEQ multiplex PCR, the repertoire was profiled, and TCRdb retains in-frame clones only, with some absent. This sample carries nearly 1,000,000 clones, approximately 80% of them seen once, and the ten largest clones take nearly 1.5%. Germline CDR1 GTSNPN, CDR2 SVGIG (reference sequence). V lost 3 bases, J lost 4 bases, and 8 bases stayed unmatched. This CDR3 contains 15 residues. This TCR was recovered from a man aged 18-30 years in good health. Input material: memory CD4+ T cells sorted from blood. The subset was: CD45RA-negative fraction. The rearrangement uses TRBV30 and TRBJ2-3; 9 nucleotides align to TRBD2. The chain's CDR3 is CAWRVGGRVPDTQYF. The CDR3 nucleotides read TGTGCCTGGAGGGTCGGCGGGAGGGTGCCAGATACGCAGTATTTT.